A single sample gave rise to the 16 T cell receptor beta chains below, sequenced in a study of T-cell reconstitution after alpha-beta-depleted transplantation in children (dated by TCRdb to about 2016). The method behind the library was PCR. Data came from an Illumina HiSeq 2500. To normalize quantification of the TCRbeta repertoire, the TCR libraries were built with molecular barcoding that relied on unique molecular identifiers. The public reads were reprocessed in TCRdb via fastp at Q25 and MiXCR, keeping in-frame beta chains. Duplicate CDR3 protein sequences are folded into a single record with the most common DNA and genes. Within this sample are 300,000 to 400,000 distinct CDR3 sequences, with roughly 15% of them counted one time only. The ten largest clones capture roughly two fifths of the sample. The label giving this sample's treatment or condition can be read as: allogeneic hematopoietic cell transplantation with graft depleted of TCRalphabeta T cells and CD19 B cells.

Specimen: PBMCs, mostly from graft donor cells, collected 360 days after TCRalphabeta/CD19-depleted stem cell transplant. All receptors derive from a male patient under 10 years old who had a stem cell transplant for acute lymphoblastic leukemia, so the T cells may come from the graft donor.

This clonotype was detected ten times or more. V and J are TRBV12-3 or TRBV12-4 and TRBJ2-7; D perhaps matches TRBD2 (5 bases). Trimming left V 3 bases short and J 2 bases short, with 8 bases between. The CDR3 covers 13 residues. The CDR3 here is CASSFGITYEQYF. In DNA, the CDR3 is TGTGCCAGCAGTTTCGGGATAACCTACGAGCAGTACTTC.

CDR3 loop: CASSLLGKEQPQHF. CDR3 in DNA: TGTGCCAGCAGTTTATTAGGGAAGGAACAGCCCCAGCATTTT. The gene calls are TRBV28 and TRBJ1-5, with unresolved D. Germline lookup yields CDR1 MDHEN and CDR2 SYDVKM. Trimming cost V 1 base and J 7 bases, with 11 bases left between them. This CDR3 spans 14 amino acids.

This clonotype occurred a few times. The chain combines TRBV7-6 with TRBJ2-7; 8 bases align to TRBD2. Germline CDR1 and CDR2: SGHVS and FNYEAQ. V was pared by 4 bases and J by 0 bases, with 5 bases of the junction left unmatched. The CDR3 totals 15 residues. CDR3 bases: TGTGCCAGCAGCTGGGAAAGCGGGAGCTCCTACGAGCAGTACTTC. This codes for CASSWESGSSYEQYF.

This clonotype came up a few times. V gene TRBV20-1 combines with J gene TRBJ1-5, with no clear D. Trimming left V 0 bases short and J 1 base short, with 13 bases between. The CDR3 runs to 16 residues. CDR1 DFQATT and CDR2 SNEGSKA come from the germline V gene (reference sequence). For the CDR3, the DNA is TGCAGTGCTAGAGATCTCGACGTTGGGAGCAATCAGCCCCAGCATTTT. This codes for CSARDLDVGSNQPQHF.

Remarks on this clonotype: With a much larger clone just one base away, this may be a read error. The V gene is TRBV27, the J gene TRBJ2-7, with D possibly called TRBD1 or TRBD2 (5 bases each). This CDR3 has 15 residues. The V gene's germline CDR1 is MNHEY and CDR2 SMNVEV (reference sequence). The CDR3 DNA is TGTGCCAGCAGTTTACTACCAGGGACCTCCTACGAGCCGTACTTC. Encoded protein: CASSLLPGTSYEPYF.

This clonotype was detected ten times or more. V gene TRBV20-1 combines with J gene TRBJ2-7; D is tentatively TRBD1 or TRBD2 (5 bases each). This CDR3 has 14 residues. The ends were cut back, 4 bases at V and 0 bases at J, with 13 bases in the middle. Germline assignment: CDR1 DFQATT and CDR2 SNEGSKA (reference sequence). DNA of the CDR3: TGCAGTGCTACGCTTGCAGGGAGCTCCTACGAGCAGTACTTC. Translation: CSATLAGSSYEQYF.

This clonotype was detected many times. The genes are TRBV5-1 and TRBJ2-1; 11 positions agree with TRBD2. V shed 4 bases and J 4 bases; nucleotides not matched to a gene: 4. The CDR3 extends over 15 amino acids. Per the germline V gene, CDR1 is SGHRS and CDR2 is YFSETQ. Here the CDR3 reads CASSQGLADYNEQFF. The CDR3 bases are TGCGCCAGCAGCCAGGGACTAGCGGATTACAATGAGCAGTTCTTC. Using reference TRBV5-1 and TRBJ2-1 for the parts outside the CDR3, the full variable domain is KAGVTQTPRYLIKTRGQQVTLSCSPISGHRSVSWYQQTPGQGLQFLFEYFSETQRNKGNFPGRFSGRQFSNSRSEMNVSTLELGDSALYLCASSQGLADYNEQFFGPGTRLTVL.

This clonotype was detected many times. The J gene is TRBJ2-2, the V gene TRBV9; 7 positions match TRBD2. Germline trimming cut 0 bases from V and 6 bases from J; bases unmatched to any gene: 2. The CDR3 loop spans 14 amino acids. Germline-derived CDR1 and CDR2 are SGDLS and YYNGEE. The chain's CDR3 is CASSVVAGAGELFF. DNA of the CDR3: TGTGCCAGCAGCGTAGTCGCGGGAGCCGGGGAGCTGTTTTTT.

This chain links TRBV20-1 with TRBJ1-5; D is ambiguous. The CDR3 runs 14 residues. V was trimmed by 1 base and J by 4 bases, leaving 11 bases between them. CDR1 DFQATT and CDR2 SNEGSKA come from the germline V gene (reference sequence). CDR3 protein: CSARGQTKNQPQHF. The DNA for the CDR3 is TGCAGTGCTAGAGGGCAGACGAAAAATCAGCCCCAGCATTTT.

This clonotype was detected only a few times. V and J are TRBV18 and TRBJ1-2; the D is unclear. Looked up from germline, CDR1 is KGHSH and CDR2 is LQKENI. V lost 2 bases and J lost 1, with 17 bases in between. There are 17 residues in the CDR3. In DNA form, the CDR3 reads TGTGCCAGCTCACCAAGTCAGGCCTCACTACTTAACTATGGCTACACCTTC. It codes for CASSPSQASLLNYGYTF.

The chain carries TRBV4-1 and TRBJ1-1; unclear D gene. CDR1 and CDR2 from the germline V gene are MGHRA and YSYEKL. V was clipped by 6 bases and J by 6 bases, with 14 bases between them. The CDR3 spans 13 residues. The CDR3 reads CASRLATFAEAFF. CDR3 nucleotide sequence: TGCGCCAGCAGACTCGCAACTTTCGCTGAAGCTTTCTTT.

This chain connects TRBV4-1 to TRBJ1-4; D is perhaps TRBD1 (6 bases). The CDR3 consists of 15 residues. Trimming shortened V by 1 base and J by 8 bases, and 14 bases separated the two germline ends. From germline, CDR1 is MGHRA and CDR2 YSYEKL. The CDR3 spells CASSQGRGYQEKLFF. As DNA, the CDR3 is TGCGCCAGCAGCCAAGGCAGGGGCTATCAGGAAAAACTGTTTTTT.

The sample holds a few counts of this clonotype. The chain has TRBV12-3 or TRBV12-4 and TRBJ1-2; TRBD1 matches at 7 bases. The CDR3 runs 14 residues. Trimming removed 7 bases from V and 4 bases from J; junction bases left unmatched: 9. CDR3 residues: CASNPQGHLYGYTF. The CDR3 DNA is TGTGCCAGCAACCCACAGGGGCACCTCTATGGCTACACCTTC.

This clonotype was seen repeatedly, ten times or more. CDR3: CASSFLRGGDTQYF. The CDR3 DNA sequence: TGTGCCAGCAGCTTTCTCCGGGGGGGAGATACGCAGTATTTT. This chain connects TRBV7-2 to TRBJ2-3; 8 bases fit TRBD2. CDR1 is SGHTA and CDR2 is FQGNSA in the germline V gene. The CDR3 consists of 14 residues. Trimming at V came to 3 bases and at J to 5 bases, leaving 4 bases not matched to a gene.

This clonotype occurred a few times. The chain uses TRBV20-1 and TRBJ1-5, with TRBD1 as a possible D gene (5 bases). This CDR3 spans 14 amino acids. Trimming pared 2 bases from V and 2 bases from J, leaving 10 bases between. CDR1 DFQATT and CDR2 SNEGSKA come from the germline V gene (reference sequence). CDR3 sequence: CSARKQGGNQPQHF. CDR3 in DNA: TGCAGTGCTAGAAAGCAGGGAGGCAATCAGCCCCAGCATTTT.

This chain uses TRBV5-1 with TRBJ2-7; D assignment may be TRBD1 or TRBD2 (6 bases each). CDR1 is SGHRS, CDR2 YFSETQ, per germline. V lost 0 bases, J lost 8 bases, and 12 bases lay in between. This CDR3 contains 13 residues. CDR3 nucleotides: TGCGCCAGCAGCTTGGGGGGGGACAATCAGCAGTACTTC. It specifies CASSLGGDNQQYF.